Presented here are 16 T cell receptor beta chains from one specimen sequenced in a study of control samples from healthy donors and cancer patients (TCRdb year 2020). The library was obtained by the immunoSEQ multiplex PCR assay. TCRdb took over this immuneACCESS table, retaining in-frame rearrangements with V and J assigned. Such tables are incomplete; in checked studies, under half of the missing clones stem from an unresolved V gene, and the remainder is unexplained. This sample lists fewer than 70,000 clones; more than 75% were detected once. The ten top clones hold about 3% of the sample. Sequenced material: PBMCs. These receptors originate from a woman between 45 and 60 years old with lung cancer.

The V call is TRBV5-1, the J call TRBJ2-2; TRBD1 agrees at 7 bases. The V gene's germline CDR1 is SGHRS and CDR2 YFSETQ. This CDR3 spans 15 amino acids. With 2 bases clipped from V and 6 bases from J, the junction kept 7 bases outside the gene matches. DNA of the CDR3: TGCGCCAGCAGCTTACAGGGGCAGGGAGCCGGGGAGCTGTTTTTT. This translates into CASSLQGQGAGELFF.

The count of this clone is one. The rearrangement links TRBV18 to TRBJ2-2; D may be TRBD2 (5 bases). The V end was cut by 1 base, the J end by 4 bases, with 13 bases between. This CDR3 comprises 16 residues. CDR1 and CDR2 (germline): KGHSH, LQKENI. DNA of the CDR3: TGTGCCAGCTCACCACTTCCGGGGATGGTCACCGGGGAGCTGTTTTTT. This translates into CASSPLPGMVTGELFF. The full variable domain, completed using reference TRBV18 and TRBJ2-2, is NAGVMQNPRHLVRRRGQEARLRCSPMKGHSHVYWYRQLPEEGLKFMVYLQKENIIDESGMPKERFSAEFPKEGPSILRIQQVVRGDSAAYFCASSPLPGMVTGELFFGEGSRLTVL.

This clone was counted once. The chain joins TRBV7-2 to TRBJ1-3; tentative D call: TRBD1 (6 bases). Germline loops: CDR1 SGHTA, CDR2 FQGNSA. The CDR3 length is 14 residues. Trimming pared 5 bases from V and 2 bases from J, leaving 10 bases between. CDR3 protein: CASSNQGTGNTIYF. For the CDR3, the DNA is TGTGCCAGCAGCAACCAGGGGACTGGAAACACCATATATTTT.

DNA of the CDR3: TGTGCCAGCAGCCAAGGGGACGGTTCGCGTTCACCCCTCCACTTT. Translation gives CASSQGDGSRSPLHF. The V gene is TRBV3-1 (or the pseudogene TRBV3-2), the J gene TRBJ1-6, with D tentatively TRBD1 (5 bases). CDR1 is LGHDT, CDR2 YNNKEL, per germline (reference sequence). V dropped 1 base and J dropped 9 bases, with 13 bases sitting between them. The length of the CDR3 is 15 residues.

This clone was detected a few times. The chain couples TRBV20-1 to TRBJ1-1; tentative D call: TRBD1 (5 bases). The V end lost 5 bases, the J end lost 7 bases, and 5 bases lay between the germline ends. Germline CDR1 reads DFQATT; CDR2 reads SNEGSKA (reference sequence). The CDR3 length is 9 residues. CDR3 in DNA: TGCAGTGCTCAGGGTGAAGCTTTCTTT. Its protein is CSAQGEAFF.

This chain uses TRBV9 with TRBJ1-1; D perhaps matches TRBD1 (5 bases). The V gene's germline CDR1 is SGDLS and CDR2 YYNGEE. Trimming took 3 bases from V and 7 from J, leaving 16 bases between them. The CDR3 covers 14 residues. The CDR3 is CASSDLTARGEAFF. In DNA form, the CDR3 reads TGTGCCAGCAGCGACCTGACCGCGAGGGGTGAAGCTTTCTTT.

The rearrangement joins TRBV4-3 to TRBJ2-7; 10 positions match TRBD2. The CDR3 runs 16 residues. The germline V gene encodes CDR1 LGHNA and CDR2 YSLEER. J gave up 0 bases and V 4 bases, and 6 bases lay outside the gene matches. In DNA, the CDR3 is TGCGCCAGCAGCCCTGGACTAGCGGAGAGCTCCTACGAGCAGTACTTC. It specifies CASSPGLAESSYEQYF.

The V and J genes are TRBV18 and TRBJ2-2, with D perhaps TRBD1 (5 bases). V lost 3 bases and J lost 0, with 11 bases in between. There are 16 residues in the CDR3. CDR1 is KGHSH and CDR2 is LQKENI in the germline V gene. The CDR3 DNA follows: TGTGCCAGCTCACCCATGACAGTGACGAACACCGGGGAGCTGTTTTTT. Encoded protein: CASSPMTVTNTGELFF.

This clone has a handful of counts. The chain couples TRBV30 to TRBJ1-1; TRBD1 might be the D (5 bases). The CDR3 runs 13 residues. The germline gives CDR1 GTSNPN, CDR2 SVGIG (reference sequence). The ends were cut back, 3 bases at V and 4 bases at J, with 12 bases in the middle. Here the CDR3 reads CAWSVRDPTEAFF. The CDR3 region has the DNA TGTGCCTGGAGCGTCAGGGATCCCACTGAAGCTTTCTTT.

The CDR3 sequence: CASSWDTFYEQYF. DNA of the CDR3: TGTGCCAGCAGCTGGGACACCTTCTACGAGCAGTACTTC. The V gene is TRBV4-2, the J gene TRBJ2-7; a possible D gene is TRBD1 (6 bases). The CDR3 extends over 13 amino acids. Germline loops: CDR1 LGHNA, CDR2 YNFKEQ. Deletions cut 5 bases from V and 3 bases from J, with 11 bases between.

This sequence joins TRBV27 and TRBJ1-1; tentatively, D is TRBD1 (6 bases). Trimming removed 7 bases from V and 0 bases from J, with 9 bases in between. CDR1 is MNHEY and CDR2 is SMNVEV in the germline V gene (reference sequence). The CDR3 extends over 13 amino acids. Written as DNA, the CDR3 is TGTGCCAGCACGGGACAAATGAACACTGAAGCTTTCTTT. Translating gives CASTGQMNTEAFF.

J is TRBJ1-1 and V is TRBV29-1; 7 bases are a match to TRBD1. Germline trimming cut 4 bases from V and 6 bases from J; bases unmatched to any gene: 5. The V gene's germline CDR1 is SQVTM and CDR2 ANQGSEA. The CDR3 spans 12 residues. The CDR3 region has the DNA TGCAGCGTTGGAACAGGGGACGCTGAAGCTTTCTTT. Amino acid sequence: CSVGTGDAEAFF.

V gene TRBV6-1 combines with J gene TRBJ1-2, with D hard to call. The CDR3 has 13 amino acids. With 3 bases removed from V and 8 bases from J, the gap between germline ends came to 13 bases. From germline, CDR1 is MNHNS and CDR2 SASEGT. The CDR3 DNA sequence: TGTGCCAGCAGTGACCTACAAGGAACCGGCTACACCTTC. It encodes CASSDLQGTGYTF.

The chain uses TRBV11-2 and TRBJ1-1; the D is unclear. Trimming removed 1 base from V and 4 bases from J, with 10 bases in between. The germline CDR1 and CDR2 sequences are SGHAT and FQNNGV. CDR3 size: 14 residues. The CDR3: CASSLVGPGTEAFF. CDR3 coding DNA: TGTGCCAGCAGCTTAGTGGGCCCGGGCACTGAAGCTTTCTTT.

For this clone: Other DNA sequences within the sample encode an identical CDR3. The chain is built from TRBV7-9 and TRBJ1-1; D may be TRBD1 (5 bases). V dropped 2 bases and J dropped 5 bases, with 12 bases sitting between them. In germline, CDR1 is SEHNR, CDR2 FQNEAQ (reference sequence). The CDR3 totals 14 residues. The CDR3 nucleotides read TGTGCCAGCAGCTTAACGGGGGGAGAAACTGAAGCTTTCTTT. Its translation is CASSLTGGETEAFF.

The chain recombines TRBV11-2 with TRBJ1-4, with 8 bases fitting TRBD1. This CDR3 is built from 15 residues. V shed 4 bases, J shed 6 bases, and the junction held 7 bases outside the gene matches. Germline-derived CDR1 and CDR2 are SGHAT and FQNNGV. CDR3 in DNA: TGTGCCAGCAGCTCACCAGGGGGCCAGGATGAAAAACTGTTTTTT. Amino acid sequence: CASSSPGGQDEKLFF. Full variable domain (remainder filled in from reference TRBV11-2 and TRBJ1-4): EAGVAQSPRYKIIEKRQSVAFWCNPISGHATLYWYQQILGQGPKLLIQFQNNGVVDDSQLPKDRFSAERLKGVDSTLKIQPAKLEDSAVYLCASSSPGGQDEKLFFGSGTQLSVL.